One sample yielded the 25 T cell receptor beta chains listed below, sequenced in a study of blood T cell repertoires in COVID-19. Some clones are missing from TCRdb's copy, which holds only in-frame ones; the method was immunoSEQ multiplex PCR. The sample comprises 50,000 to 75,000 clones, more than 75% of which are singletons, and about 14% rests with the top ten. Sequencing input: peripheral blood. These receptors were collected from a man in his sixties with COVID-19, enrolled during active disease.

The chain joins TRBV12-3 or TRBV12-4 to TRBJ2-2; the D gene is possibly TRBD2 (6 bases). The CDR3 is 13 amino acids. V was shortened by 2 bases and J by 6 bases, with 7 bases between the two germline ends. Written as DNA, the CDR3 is TGTGCCAGCAGTTTATTAGCGGCCGGGGAGCTGTTTTTT. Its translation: CASSLLAAGELFF.

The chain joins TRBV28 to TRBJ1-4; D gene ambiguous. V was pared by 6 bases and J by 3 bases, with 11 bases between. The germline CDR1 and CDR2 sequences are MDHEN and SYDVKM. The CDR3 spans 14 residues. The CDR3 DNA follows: TGTGCCAGCAGCTCAGGTTTGGCTAATGAAAAACTGTTTTTT. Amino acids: CASSSGLANEKLFF.

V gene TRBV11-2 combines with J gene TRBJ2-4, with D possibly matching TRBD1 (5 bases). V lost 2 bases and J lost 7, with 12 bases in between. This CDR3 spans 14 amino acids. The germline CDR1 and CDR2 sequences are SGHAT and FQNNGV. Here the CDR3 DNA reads TGTGCCAGCAGCTTAACAAGGACAACCAACATTCAGTACTTC. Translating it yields CASSLTRTTNIQYF.

CDR3: CASVTGAYEQYF. The CDR3 DNA follows: TGTGCCAGCGTTACAGGGGCCTACGAGCAGTACTTC. The chain employs TRBV28 and TRBJ2-7; 7 bases are a match to TRBD1. In germline, CDR1 is MDHEN, CDR2 SYDVKM. The V gene end was trimmed by 8 bases and the J gene end by 2 bases; junction bases not matched to a gene: 3. The CDR3 is 12 amino acids.

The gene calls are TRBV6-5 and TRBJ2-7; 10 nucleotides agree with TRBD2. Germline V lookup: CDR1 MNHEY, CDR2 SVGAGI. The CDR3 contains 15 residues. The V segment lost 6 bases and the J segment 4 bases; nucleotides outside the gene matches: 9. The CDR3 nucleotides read TGTGCCAGCAGGCCGAATAGCGGGGGGACTTACGAGCAGTACTTC. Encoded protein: CASRPNSGGTYEQYF.

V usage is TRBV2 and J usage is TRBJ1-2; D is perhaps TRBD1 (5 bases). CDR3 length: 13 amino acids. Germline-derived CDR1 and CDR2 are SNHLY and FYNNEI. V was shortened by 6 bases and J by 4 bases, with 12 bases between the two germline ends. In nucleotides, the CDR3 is TGTGCCAGCAGCCGGGACGGGGGCTATGGCTACACCTTC. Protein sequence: CASSRDGGYGYTF.

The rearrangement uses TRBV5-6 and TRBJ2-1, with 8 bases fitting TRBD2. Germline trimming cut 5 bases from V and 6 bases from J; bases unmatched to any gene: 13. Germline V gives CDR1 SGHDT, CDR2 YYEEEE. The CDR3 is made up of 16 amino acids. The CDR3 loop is CASRPSGGRWGNEQFF. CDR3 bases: TGTGCCAGCAGGCCGAGCGGGGGAAGATGGGGCAATGAGCAGTTCTTC.

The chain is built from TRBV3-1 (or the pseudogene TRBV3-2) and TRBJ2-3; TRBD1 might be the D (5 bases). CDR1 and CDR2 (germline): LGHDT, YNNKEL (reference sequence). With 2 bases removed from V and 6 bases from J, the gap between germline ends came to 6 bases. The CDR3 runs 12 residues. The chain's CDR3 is CASSQRGDTQYF. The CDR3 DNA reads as TGTGCCAGCAGCCAAAGGGGCGATACGCAGTATTTT.

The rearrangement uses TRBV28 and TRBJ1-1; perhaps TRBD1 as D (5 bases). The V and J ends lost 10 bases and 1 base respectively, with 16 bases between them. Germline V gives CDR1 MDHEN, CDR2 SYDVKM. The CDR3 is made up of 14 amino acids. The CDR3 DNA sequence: TGTGCCATCTTGGGGGGGACGGGGAACACTGAAGCTTTCTTT. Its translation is CAILGGTGNTEAFF.

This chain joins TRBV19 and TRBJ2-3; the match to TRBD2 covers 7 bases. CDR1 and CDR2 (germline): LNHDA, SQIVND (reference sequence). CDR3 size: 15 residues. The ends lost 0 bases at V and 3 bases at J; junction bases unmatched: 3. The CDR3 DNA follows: TGTGCCAGTAGTATAGAGACGGGGGGAACAGATACGCAGTATTTT. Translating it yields CASSIETGGTDTQYF.

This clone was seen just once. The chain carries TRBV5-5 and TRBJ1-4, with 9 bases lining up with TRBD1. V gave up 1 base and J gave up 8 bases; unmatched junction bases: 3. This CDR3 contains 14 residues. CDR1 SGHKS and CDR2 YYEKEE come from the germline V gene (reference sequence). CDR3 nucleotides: TGTGCCAGCAGCTTGTCGGGACAGGGAGAAAAACTGTTTTTT. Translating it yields CASSLSGQGEKLFF.

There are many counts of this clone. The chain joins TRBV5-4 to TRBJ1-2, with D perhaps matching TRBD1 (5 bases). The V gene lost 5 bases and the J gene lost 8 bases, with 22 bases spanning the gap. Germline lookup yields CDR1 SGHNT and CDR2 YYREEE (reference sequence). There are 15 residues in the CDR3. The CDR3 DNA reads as TGTGCCAGCAGTCCTCCCTACCTACAGGATCGGGGCTACACCTTC. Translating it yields CASSPPYLQDRGYTF.

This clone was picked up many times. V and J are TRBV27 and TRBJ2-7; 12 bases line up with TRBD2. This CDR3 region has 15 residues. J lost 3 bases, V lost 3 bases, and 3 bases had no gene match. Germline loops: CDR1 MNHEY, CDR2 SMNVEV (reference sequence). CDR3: CASSLTSGSFYEQYF. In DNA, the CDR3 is TGTGCCAGCAGTTTGACTAGCGGGAGCTTCTACGAGCAGTACTTC.

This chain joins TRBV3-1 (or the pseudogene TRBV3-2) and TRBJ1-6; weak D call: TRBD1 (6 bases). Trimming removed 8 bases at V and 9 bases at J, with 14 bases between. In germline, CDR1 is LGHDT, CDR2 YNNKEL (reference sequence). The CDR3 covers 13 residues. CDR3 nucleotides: TGTGCCAGCTCAGGGGAAAGTGGTTCACCCCTCCACTTT. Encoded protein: CASSGESGSPLHF.

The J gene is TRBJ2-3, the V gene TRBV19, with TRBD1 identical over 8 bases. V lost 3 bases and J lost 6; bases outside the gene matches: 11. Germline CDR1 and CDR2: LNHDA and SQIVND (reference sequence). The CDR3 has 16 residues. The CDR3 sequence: CASSIDRGDLGDTQYF. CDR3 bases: TGTGCCAGTAGTATCGACAGGGGCGATCTGGGGGATACGCAGTATTTT.

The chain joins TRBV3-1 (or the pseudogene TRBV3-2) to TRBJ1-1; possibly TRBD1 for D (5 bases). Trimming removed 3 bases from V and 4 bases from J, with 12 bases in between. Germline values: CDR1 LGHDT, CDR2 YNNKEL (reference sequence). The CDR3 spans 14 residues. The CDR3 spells CASSQGGVSTEAFF. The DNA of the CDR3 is TGTGCCAGCAGCCAGGGGGGGGTTAGCACTGAAGCTTTCTTT.

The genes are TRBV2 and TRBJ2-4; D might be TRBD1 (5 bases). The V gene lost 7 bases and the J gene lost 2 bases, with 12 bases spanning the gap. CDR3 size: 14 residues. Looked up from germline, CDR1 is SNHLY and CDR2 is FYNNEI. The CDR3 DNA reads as TGTGCCAGCATAGGGGTGGGATCCAAAAACATTCAGTACTTC. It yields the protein CASIGVGSKNIQYF.

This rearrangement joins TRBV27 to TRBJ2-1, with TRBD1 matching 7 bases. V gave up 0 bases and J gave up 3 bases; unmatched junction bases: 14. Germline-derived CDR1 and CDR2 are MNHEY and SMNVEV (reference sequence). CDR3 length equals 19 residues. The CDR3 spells CASSLSGPGQSLGYNEQFF. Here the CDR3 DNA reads TGTGCCAGCAGTTTATCGGGTCCGGGACAGTCGCTCGGCTACAATGAGCAGTTCTTC.

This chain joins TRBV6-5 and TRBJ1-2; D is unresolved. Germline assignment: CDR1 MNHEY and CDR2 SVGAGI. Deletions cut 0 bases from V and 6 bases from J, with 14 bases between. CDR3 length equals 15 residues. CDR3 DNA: TGTGCCAGCAGTTACTCGATGCCAGGAAGAGATGGCTACACCTTC. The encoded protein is CASSYSMPGRDGYTF.

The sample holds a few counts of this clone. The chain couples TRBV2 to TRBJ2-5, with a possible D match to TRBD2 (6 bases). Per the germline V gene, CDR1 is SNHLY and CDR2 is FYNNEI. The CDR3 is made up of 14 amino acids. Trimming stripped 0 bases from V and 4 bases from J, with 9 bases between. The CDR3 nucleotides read TGTGCCAGCAGTGAAGCAAGCGGGCGAGAGACCCAGTACTTC. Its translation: CASSEASGRETQYF.

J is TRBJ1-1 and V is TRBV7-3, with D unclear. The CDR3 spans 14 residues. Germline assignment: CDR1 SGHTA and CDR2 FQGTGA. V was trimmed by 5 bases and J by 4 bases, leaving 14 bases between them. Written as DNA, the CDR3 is TGTGCCAGCAGCACCCGCGGGATTGGCACTGAAGCTTTCTTT. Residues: CASSTRGIGTEAFF. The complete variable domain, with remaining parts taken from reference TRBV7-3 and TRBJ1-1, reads GAGVSQTPSNKVTEKGKYVELRCDPISGHTALYWYRQSLGQGPEFLIYFQGTGAADDSGLPNDRFFAVRPEGSVSTLKIQRTERGDSAVYLCASSTRGIGTEAFFGQGTRLTVV.

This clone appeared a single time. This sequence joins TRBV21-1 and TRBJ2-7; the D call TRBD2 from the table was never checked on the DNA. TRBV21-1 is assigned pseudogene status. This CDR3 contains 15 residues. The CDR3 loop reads CASSTDARREGEQYF. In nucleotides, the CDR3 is TGTGCCAGCAGCACAGACGCAAGAAGAGAGGGCGAGCAGTACTTC.

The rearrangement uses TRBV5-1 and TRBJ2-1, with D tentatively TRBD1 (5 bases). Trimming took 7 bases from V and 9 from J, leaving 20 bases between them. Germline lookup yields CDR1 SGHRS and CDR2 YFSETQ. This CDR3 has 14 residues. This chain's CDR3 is CASGLQGPQGEQFF. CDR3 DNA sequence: TGCGCCAGCGGTTTGCAGGGCCCTCAGGGTGAGCAGTTCTTC.

DNA of the CDR3: TGTGCCAGCAGCTTGTCTCGGGGAGAGACCCAGTACTTC. Protein sequence: CASSLSRGETQYF. J is TRBJ2-5 and V is TRBV11-2; possibly TRBD2 for D (5 bases). V lost 3 bases and J 4 bases, leaving 9 bases between the germline ends. The CDR3 is 13 amino acids. In germline, CDR1 is SGHAT, CDR2 FQNNGV. Drawing the rest from reference TRBV11-2 and TRBJ2-5, the complete variable domain is EAGVAQSPRYKIIEKRQSVAFWCNPISGHATLYWYQQILGQGPKLLIQFQNNGVVDDSQLPKDRFSAERLKGVDSTLKIQPAKLEDSAVYLCASSLSRGETQYFGPGTRLLVL.

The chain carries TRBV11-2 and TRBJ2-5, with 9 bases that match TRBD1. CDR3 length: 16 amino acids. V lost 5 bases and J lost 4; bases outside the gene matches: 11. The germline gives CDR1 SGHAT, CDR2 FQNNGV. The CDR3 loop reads CASSPLGTGSGETQYF. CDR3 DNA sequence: TGTGCCAGCAGCCCATTGGGGACAGGGAGCGGAGAGACCCAGTACTTC. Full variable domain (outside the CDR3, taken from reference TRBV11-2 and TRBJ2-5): EAGVAQSPRYKIIEKRQSVAFWCNPISGHATLYWYQQILGQGPKLLIQFQNNGVVDDSQLPKDRFSAERLKGVDSTLKIQPAKLEDSAVYLCASSPLGTGSGETQYFGPGTRLLVL.